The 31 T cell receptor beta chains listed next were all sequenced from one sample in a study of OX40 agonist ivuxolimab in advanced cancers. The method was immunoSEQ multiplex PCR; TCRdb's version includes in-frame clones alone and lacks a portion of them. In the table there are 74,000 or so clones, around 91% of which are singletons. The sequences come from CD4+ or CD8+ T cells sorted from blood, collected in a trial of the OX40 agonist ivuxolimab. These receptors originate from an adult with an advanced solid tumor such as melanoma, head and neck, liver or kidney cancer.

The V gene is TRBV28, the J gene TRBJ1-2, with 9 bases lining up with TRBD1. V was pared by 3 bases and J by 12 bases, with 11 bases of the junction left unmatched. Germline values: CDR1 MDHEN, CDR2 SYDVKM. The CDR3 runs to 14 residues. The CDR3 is CASSLGDRGGSHTF. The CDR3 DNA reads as TGTGCCAGCAGTTTGGGCGACAGGGGGGGGTCTCACACCTTC.

The CDR3 DNA is TGTGCCAGCAGCCCCTCTAGCGGAAGGTCCTACGAGCAGTACTTC. Its protein is CASSPSSGRSYEQYF. V is TRBV5-4 and J is TRBJ2-7; the match to TRBD2 covers 7 bases. The CDR3 runs 15 residues. Germline values: CDR1 SGHNT, CDR2 YYREEE (reference sequence). V lost 4 bases to trimming and J lost 1 base; unmatched junction nucleotides: 8. Drawing the rest from reference TRBV5-4 and TRBJ2-7, the complete variable domain is ETGVTQSPTHLIKTRGQQVTLRCSSQSGHNTVSWYQQALGQGPQFIFQYYREEENGRGNFPPRFSGLQFPNYSSELNVNALELDDSALYLCASSPSSGRSYEQYFGPGTRLTVT.

This chain's CDR3 is CASSPRDTQYF. DNA for the CDR3: TGTGCCAGCTCACCACGGGATACGCAGTATTTT. The genes are TRBV18 and TRBJ2-3; D remains unclear. Germline-derived CDR1 and CDR2 are KGHSH and LQKENI. The CDR3 is 11 residues long. V was cut by 1 base and J by 6 bases, with 2 bases left in between.

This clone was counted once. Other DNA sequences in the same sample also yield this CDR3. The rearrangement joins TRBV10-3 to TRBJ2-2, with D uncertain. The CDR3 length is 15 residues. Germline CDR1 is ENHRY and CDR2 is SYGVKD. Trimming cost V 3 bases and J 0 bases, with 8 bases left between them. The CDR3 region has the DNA TGTGCCATCAGTGATTGGACGGCGAACACCGGGGAGCTGTTTTTT. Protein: CAISDWTANTGELFF.

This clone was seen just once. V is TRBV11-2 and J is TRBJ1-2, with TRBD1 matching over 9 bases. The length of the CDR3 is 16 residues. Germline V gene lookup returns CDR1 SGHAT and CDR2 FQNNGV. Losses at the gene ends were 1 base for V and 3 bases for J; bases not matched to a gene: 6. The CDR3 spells CASSLGRGTGYYGYTF. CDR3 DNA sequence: TGTGCCAGCAGCTTAGGGCGGGGGACAGGGTACTATGGCTACACCTTC. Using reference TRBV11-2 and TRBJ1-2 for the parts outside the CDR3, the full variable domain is EAGVAQSPRYKIIEKRQSVAFWCNPISGHATLYWYQQILGQGPKLLIQFQNNGVVDDSQLPKDRFSAERLKGVDSTLKIQPAKLEDSAVYLCASSLGRGTGYYGYTFGSGTRLTVV.

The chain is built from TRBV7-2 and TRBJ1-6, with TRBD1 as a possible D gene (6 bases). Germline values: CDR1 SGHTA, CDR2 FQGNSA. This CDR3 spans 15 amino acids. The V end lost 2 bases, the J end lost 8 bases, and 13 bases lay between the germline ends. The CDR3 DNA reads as TGTGCCAGCAGCTTACAACAGGGAGAATATTCACCCCTCCACTTT. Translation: CASSLQQGEYSPLHF.

CDR3 residues: CASSYLAGGQTQYF. CDR3 in DNA: TGTGCCAGTAGTTATCTAGCGGGGGGCCAGACCCAGTACTTC. The chain uses TRBV19 and TRBJ2-5; TRBD2 agrees at 11 bases. CDR1 is LNHDA, CDR2 SQIVND, per germline (reference sequence). The trim removed 5 bases at V and 6 bases at J, leaving 5 bases unmatched. CDR3 length equals 14 residues.

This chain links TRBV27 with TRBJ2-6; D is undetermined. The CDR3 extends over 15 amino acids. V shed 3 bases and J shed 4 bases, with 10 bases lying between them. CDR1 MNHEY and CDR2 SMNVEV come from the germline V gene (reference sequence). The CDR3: CASSFIGRGANVLTF. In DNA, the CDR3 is TGTGCCAGCAGTTTCATTGGGCGGGGGGCCAACGTCCTGACTTTC.

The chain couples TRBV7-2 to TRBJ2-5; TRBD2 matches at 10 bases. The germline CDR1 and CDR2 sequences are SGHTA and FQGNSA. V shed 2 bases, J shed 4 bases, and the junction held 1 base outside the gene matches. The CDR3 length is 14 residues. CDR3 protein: CASSLSSGGETQYF. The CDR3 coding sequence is TGTGCCAGCAGCTTATCTAGCGGGGGAGAGACCCAGTACTTC.

For the CDR3, the DNA is TGTGCGACAGGGCTGACCTACGAGCAGTACTTC. This gives the protein CATGLTYEQYF. The gene calls are TRBV30 and TRBJ2-7; 7 nucleotides match TRBD1. Looked up from germline, CDR1 is GTSNPN and CDR2 is SVGIG (reference sequence). The CDR3 runs 11 residues.

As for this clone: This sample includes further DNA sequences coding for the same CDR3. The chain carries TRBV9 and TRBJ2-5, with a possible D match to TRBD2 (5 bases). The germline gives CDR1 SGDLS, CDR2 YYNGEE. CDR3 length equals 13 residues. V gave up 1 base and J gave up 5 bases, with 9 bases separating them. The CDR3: CASSVSSQETQYF. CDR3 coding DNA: TGTGCCAGCAGCGTATCTAGCCAGGAGACCCAGTACTTC.

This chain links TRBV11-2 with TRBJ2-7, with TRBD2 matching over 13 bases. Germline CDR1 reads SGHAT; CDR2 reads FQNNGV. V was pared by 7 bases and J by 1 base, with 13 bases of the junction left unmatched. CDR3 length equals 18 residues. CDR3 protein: CASNNPGLAGKGSYEQYF. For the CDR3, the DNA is TGTGCCAGCAACAATCCGGGACTAGCGGGGAAGGGATCCTACGAGCAGTACTTC.

CDR3 coding DNA: TGCGCCAGCAGTGAATCCCGGCGTCCGGGATTGAGGTACAATGAGCAGTTCTTC. This sequence encodes CASSESRRPGLRYNEQFF. The rearrangement uses TRBV10-1 and TRBJ2-1; D might be TRBD2 (5 bases). The length of the CDR3 is 18 residues. CDR1 is WNHNN, CDR2 SYGVQD, per germline (reference sequence). V lost 3 bases and J 4 bases, leaving 22 bases between the germline ends.

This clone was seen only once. The CDR3 is CASSLTSGRLDTQYF. CDR3 DNA sequence: TGTGCCAGTAGTCTAACTAGCGGGAGGCTGGATACGCAGTATTTT. The V gene is TRBV19, the J gene TRBJ2-3; 12 bases map to TRBD2. Germline V gene data show CDR1 as LNHDA and CDR2 as SQIVND (reference sequence). V lost 5 bases to trimming and J lost 6 bases; unmatched junction nucleotides: 6. The CDR3 spans 15 residues.

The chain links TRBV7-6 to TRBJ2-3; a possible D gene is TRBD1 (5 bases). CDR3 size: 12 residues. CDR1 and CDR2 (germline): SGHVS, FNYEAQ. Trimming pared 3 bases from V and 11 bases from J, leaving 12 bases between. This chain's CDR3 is CASSLNGHWQYF. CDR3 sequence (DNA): TGTGCCAGCAGCTTGAACGGACACTGGCAGTATTTT.

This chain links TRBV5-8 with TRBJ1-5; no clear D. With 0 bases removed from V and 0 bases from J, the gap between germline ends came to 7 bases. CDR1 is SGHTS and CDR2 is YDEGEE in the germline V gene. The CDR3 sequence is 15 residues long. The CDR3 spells CASSLGSRSNQPQHF. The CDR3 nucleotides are TGTGCCAGCAGCTTGGGGTCACGTAGCAATCAGCCCCAGCATTTT.

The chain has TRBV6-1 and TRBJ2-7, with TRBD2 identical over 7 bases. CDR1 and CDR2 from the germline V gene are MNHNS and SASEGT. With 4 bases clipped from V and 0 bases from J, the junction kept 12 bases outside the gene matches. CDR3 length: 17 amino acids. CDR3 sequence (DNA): TGTGCCAGCAGTGTCTCCGTTACTAGCGACAGCTCCTACGAGCAGTACTTC. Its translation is CASSVSVTSDSSYEQYF.

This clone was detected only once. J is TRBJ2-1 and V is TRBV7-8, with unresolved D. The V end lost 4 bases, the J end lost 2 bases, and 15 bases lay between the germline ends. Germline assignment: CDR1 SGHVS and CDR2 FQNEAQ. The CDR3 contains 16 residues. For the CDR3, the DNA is TGTGCCAGCAGCTCCCGACGTCTAGTGGCCTACAATGAGCAGTTCTTC. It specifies CASSSRRLVAYNEQFF. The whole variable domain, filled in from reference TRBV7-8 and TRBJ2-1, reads GAGVSQSPRYKVAKRGQDVALRCDPISGHVSLFWYQQALGQGPEFLTYFQNEAQLDKSGLPSDRFFAERPEGSVSTLKIQRTQQEDSAVYLCASSSRRLVAYNEQFFGPGTRLTVL.

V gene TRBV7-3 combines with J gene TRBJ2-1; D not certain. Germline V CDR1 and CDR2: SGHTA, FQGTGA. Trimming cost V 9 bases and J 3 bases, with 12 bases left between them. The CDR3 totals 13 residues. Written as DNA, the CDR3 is TGTGCCAGTCCGCGTTTCCACTACAATGAGCAGTTCTTC. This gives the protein CASPRFHYNEQFF.

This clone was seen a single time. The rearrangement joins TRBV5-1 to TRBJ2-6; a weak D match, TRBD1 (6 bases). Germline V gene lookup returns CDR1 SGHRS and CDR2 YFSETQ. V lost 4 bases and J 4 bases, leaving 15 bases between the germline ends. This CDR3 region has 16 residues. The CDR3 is CASSPFTGTGANVLTF. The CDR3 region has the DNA TGCGCCAGCAGCCCGTTTACAGGGACCGGGGCCAACGTCCTGACTTTC. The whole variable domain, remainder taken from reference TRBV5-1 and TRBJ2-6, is KAGVTQTPRYLIKTRGQQVTLSCSPISGHRSVSWYQQTPGQGLQFLFEYFSETQRNKGNFPGRFSGRQFSNSRSEMNVSTLELGDSALYLCASSPFTGTGANVLTFGAGSRLTVL.

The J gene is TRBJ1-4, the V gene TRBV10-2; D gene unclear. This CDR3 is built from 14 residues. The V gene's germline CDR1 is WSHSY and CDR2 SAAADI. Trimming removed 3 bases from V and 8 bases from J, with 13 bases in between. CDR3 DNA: TGCGCCAGCAGTGACGGGCATGATGAGGAAAAACTGTTTTTT. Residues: CASSDGHDEEKLFF.

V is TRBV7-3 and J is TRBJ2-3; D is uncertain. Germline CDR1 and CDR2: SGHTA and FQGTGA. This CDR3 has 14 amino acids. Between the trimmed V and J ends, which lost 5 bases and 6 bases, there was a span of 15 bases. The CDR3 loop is CASSRQAGSDTQYF. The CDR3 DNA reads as TGTGCCAGCAGCCGTCAGGCCGGCTCGGATACGCAGTATTTT.

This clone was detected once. Here the CDR3 reads CASSPRTGPHEQYF. CDR3 in DNA: TGTGCCAGCTCACCCCGGACCGGGCCCCACGAGCAGTACTTC. The chain is built from TRBV18 and TRBJ2-7; D is ambiguous. The V gene lost 3 bases and the J gene lost 5 bases, with 14 bases spanning the gap. The germline gives CDR1 KGHSH, CDR2 LQKENI. This CDR3 is built from 14 residues.

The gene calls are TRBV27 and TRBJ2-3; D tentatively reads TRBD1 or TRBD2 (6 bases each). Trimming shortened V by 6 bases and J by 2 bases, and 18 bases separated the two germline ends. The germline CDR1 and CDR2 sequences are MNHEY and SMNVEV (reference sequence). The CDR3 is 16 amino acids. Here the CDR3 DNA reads TGTGCCAGCAGAAAGGGGGGAGGAACTAACACAGATACGCAGTATTTT. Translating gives CASRKGGGTNTDTQYF.

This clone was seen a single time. CDR3: CASSQTRVLGIAAFF. DNA for the CDR3: TGTGCCAGCAGCCAAACCAGGGTGCTAGGGATAGCAGCTTTCTTT. This rearrangement joins TRBV11-2 to TRBJ1-1; TRBD1 might be the D (5 bases). With 5 bases removed from V and 10 bases from J, the gap between germline ends came to 23 bases. CDR1 and CDR2 (germline): SGHAT, FQNNGV. The CDR3 covers 15 residues. The full variable domain, its missing parts supplied by reference TRBV11-2 and TRBJ1-1, is EAGVAQSPRYKIIEKRQSVAFWCNPISGHATLYWYQQILGQGPKLLIQFQNNGVVDDSQLPKDRFSAERLKGVDSTLKIQPAKLEDSAVYLCASSQTRVLGIAAFFGQGTRLTVV.

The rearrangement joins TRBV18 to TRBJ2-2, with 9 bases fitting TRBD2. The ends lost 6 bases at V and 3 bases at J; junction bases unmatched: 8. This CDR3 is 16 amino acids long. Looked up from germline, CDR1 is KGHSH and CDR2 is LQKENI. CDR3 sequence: CASSISGSADTGELFF. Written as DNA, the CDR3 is TGTGCCAGCTCGATTAGCGGGAGCGCAGACACCGGGGAGCTGTTTTTT.

DNA for the CDR3: TGTGCCAGCAGCTTAGATCGGGTTGGGACGGGAACCTACGAGCAGTACTTC. Translating it yields CASSLDRVGTGTYEQYF. V usage is TRBV11-2 and J usage is TRBJ2-7; D is possibly TRBD1 or TRBD2 (5 bases each). The CDR3 has 17 residues. V was pared by 0 bases and J by 2 bases, with 17 bases between. From germline, CDR1 is SGHAT and CDR2 FQNNGV.

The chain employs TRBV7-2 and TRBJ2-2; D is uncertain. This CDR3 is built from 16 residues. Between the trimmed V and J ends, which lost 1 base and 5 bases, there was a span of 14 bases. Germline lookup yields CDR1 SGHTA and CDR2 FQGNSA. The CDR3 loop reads CASSLGLLGRTGELFF. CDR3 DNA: TGTGCCAGCAGCTTAGGATTACTTGGGCGTACCGGGGAGCTGTTTTTT.

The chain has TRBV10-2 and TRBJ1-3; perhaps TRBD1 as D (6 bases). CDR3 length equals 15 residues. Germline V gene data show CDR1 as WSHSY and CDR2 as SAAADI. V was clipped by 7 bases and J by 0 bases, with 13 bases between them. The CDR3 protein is CASTGRGLSGNTIYF. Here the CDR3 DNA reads TGCGCCAGCACGGGCAGGGGCCTCTCTGGAAACACCATATATTTT.

The CDR3 reads CASSFFGGELFF. Here the CDR3 DNA reads TGTGCCAGCAGCTTTTTCGGGGGGGAGCTGTTTTTT. V usage is TRBV7-2 and J usage is TRBJ2-2; D is unresolved. The CDR3 is made up of 12 amino acids. Deletions cut 3 bases from V and 8 bases from J, with 7 bases between. Germline-derived CDR1 and CDR2 are SGHTA and FQGNSA.

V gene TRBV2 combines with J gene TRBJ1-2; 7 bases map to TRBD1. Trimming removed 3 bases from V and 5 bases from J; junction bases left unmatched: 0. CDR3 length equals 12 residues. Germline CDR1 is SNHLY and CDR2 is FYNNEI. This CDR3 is CASSETGYGYTF. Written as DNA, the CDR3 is TGTGCCAGCAGTGAGACAGGGTATGGCTACACCTTC.